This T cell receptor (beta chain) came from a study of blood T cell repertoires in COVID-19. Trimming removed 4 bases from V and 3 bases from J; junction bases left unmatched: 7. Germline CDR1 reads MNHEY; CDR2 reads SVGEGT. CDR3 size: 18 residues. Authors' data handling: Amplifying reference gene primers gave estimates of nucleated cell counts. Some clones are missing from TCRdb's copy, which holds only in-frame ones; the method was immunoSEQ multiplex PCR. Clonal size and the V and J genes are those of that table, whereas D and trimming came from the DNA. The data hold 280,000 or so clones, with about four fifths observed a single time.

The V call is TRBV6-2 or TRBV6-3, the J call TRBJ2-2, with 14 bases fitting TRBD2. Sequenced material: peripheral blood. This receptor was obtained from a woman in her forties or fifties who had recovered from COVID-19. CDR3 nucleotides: TGTGCCAGCAGTTCCAGGACTAGCGGGGGGCTCTACACCGGGGAGCTGTTTTTT. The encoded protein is CASSSRTSGGLYTGELFF.